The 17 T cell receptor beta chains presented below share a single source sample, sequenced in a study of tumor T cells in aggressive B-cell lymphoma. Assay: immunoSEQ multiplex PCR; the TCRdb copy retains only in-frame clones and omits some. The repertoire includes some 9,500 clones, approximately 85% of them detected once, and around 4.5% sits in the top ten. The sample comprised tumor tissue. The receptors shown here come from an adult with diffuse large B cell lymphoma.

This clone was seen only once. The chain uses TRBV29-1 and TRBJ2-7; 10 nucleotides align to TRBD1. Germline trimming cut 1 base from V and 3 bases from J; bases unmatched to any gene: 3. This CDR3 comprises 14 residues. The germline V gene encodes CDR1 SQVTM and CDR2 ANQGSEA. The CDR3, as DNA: TGCAGCGTTGAAGTCCGGGACAGGGGCTACGAGCAGTACTTC. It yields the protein CSVEVRDRGYEQYF.

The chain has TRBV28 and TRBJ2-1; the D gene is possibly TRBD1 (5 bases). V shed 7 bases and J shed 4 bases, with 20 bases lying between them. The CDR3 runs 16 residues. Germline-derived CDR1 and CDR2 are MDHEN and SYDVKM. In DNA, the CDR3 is TGTGCCAGCATTGCAGAAGGGGTGGGTGATTACAATGAGCAGTTCTTC. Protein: CASIAEGVGDYNEQFF.

For the CDR3, the DNA is TGTGCCAGTAGAGACCGGGACAGGGGCAATCAGCCCCAGCATTTT. It codes for CASRDRDRGNQPQHF. The chain employs TRBV19 and TRBJ1-5; 9 nucleotides align to TRBD1. V gave up 6 bases and J gave up 2 bases; unmatched junction bases: 5. CDR1 and CDR2 from the germline V gene are LNHDA and SQIVND (reference sequence). The CDR3 extends over 15 amino acids.

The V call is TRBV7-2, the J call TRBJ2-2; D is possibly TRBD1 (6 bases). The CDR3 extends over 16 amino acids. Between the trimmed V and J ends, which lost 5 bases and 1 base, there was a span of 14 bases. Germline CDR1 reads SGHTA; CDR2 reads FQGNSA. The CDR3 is CASSSAGTRNTGELFF. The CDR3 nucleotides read TGTGCCAGCAGCAGCGCCGGGACAAGGAACACCGGGGAGCTGTTTTTT.

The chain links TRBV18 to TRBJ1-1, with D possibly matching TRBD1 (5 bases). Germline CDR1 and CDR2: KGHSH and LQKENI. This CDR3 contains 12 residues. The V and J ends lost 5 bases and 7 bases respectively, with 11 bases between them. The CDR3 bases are TGTGCCAGCTCAATACCGCAGGGTGAAGCTTTCTTT. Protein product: CASSIPQGEAFF.

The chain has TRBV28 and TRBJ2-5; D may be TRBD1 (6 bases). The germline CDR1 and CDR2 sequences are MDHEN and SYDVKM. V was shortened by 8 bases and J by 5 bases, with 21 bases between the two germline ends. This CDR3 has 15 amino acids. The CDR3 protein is CASHGRQVSGETQYF. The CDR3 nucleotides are TGTGCCAGCCACGGAAGACAGGTATCAGGGGAGACCCAGTACTTC.

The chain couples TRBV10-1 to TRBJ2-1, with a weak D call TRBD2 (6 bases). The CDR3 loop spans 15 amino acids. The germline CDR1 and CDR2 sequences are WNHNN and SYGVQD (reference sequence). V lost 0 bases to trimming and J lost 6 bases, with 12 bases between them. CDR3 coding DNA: TGCGCCAGCAGTGAGTCAGAGGGGAGGAGCAATGAGCAGTTCTTC. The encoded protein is CASSESEGRSNEQFF.

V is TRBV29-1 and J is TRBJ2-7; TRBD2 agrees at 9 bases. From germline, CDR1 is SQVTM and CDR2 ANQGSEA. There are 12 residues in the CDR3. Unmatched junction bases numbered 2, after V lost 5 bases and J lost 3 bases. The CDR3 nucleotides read TGCAGCGTTAGCGGGAGGTTCTACGAGCAGTACTTC. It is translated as CSVSGRFYEQYF.

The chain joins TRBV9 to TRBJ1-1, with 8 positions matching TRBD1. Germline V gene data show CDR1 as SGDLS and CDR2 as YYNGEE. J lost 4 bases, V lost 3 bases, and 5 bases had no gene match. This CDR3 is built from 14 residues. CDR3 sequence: CASSAQTGGTEAFF. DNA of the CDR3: TGTGCCAGCAGCGCGCAAACAGGGGGCACTGAAGCTTTCTTT.

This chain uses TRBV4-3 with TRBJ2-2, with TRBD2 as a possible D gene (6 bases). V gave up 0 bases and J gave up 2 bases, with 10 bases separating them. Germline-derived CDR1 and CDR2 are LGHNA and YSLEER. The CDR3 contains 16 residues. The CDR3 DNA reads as TGCGCCAGCAGCCAAGATTTCGCGGGAAACACCGGGGAGCTGTTTTTT. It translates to CASSQDFAGNTGELFF.

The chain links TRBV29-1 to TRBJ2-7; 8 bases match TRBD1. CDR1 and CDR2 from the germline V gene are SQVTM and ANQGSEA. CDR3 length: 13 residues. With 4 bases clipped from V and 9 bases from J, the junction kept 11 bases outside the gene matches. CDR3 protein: CSVGGQGKHGQYF. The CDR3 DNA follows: TGCAGCGTTGGAGGACAGGGTAAACACGGGCAGTACTTC.

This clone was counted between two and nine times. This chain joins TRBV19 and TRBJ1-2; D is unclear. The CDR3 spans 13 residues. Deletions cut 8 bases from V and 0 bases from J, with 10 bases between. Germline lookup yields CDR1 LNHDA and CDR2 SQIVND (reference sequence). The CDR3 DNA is TGTGCCAGTCGCGCGGGTACTAACTATGGCTACACCTTC. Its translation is CASRAGTNYGYTF.

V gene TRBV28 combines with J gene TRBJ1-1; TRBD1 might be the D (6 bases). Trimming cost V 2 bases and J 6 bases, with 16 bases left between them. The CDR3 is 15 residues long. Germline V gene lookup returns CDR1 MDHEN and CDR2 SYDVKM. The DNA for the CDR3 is TGTGCCAGCAGTTTAGGGGGGGCCATCTTGCCTGAAGCTTTCTTT. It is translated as CASSLGGAILPEAFF.

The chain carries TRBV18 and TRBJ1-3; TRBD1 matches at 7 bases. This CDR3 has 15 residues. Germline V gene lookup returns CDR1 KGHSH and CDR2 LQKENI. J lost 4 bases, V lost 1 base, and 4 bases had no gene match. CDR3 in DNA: TGTGCCAGCTCACCACAGGGGGCGAGAGGAAACACCATATATTTT. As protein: CASSPQGARGNTIYF.

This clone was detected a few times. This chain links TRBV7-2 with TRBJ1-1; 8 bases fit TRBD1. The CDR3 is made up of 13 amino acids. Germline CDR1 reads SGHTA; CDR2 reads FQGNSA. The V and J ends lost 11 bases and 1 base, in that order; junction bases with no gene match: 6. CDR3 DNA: TGTGCCTCCCGGACAGGGCCGAACACTGAAGCTTTCTTT. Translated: CASRTGPNTEAFF.

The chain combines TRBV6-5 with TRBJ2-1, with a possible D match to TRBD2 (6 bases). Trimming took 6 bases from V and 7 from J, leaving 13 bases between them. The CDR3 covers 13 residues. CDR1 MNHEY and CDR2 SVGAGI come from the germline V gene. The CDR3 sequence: CASRGREINEQFF. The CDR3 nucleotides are TGTGCCAGCAGGGGACGGGAGATTAATGAGCAGTTCTTC.

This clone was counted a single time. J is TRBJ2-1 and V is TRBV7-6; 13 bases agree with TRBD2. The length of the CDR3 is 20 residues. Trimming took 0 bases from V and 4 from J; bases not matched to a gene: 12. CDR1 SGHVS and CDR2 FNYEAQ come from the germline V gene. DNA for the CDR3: TGTGCCAGCAGCTTAGCGACCGGGACTAGCGGGATGGGAGTATACAATGAGCAGTTCTTC. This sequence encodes CASSLATGTSGMGVYNEQFF.